The 11 T cell receptor beta chains listed next were all sequenced from one sample in a study of control samples from healthy donors and cancer patients. The protocol was immunoSEQ multiplex PCR, while the TCRdb copy is restricted to in-frame clones and leaves out a portion. The table includes 160,000 or so clones, 92% detected once. The source material was blood. The receptors stem from a young woman in good health.

The gene calls are TRBV18 and TRBJ1-3, with D hard to call. CDR3 length equals 15 residues. Germline-derived CDR1 and CDR2 are KGHSH and LQKENI. V lost 3 bases and J 0 bases, leaving 9 bases between the germline ends. The CDR3 loop reads CASSPYTHSGNTIYF. In nucleotides, the CDR3 is TGTGCCAGCTCACCCTACACCCACTCTGGAAACACCATATATTTT.

The chain recombines TRBV15 with TRBJ1-1; TRBD1 is a possible D gene (5 bases). V lost 0 bases, J lost 11 bases, and 19 bases lay in between. The CDR3 length is 15 residues. The germline gives CDR1 LNHNV, CDR2 YYDKDF (reference sequence). CDR3 sequence reads: CATSRDKAQVGTAFF. In nucleotides, the CDR3 is TGTGCCACCAGCAGAGATAAAGCTCAAGTAGGGACGGCTTTCTTT.

The rearrangement uses TRBV28 and TRBJ2-3; 8 positions agree with TRBD2. After removal of 1 base from V and 4 bases from J, the junction contained 7 bases not matched to a gene. CDR1 MDHEN and CDR2 SYDVKM come from the germline V gene. This CDR3 is 16 amino acids long. CDR3 sequence: CASSLLTAGVADTQYF. CDR3 in DNA: TGTGCCAGCAGTTTATTAACAGCGGGAGTTGCAGATACGCAGTATTTT.

This clone appeared a single time. The gene calls are TRBV28 and TRBJ1-5; D is uncertain. Germline CDR1 reads MDHEN; CDR2 reads SYDVKM. This CDR3 has 13 residues. V lost 2 bases, J lost 6 bases, and 8 bases lay in between. The CDR3 DNA sequence: TGTGCCAGCAGTTTAATGGGGAGTCAGCCCCAGCATTTT. This sequence encodes CASSLMGSQPQHF.

V is TRBV7-3 and J is TRBJ2-5; tentatively, D is TRBD1 (6 bases). The CDR3 sequence is 18 residues long. Looked up from germline, CDR1 is SGHTA and CDR2 is FQGTGA. The V end was cut by 4 bases, the J end by 3 bases, with 24 bases between. The CDR3, as DNA: TGTGCCAGCAGCTCCGGACAGAGCTTTGGGCTTGGGGAAGAGACCCAGTACTTC. This gives the protein CASSSGQSFGLGEETQYF.

The chain links TRBV12-3 or TRBV12-4 to TRBJ2-3, with a weak D call TRBD1 (5 bases). This CDR3 spans 12 amino acids. Trimming shortened V by 8 bases and J by 15 bases, and 21 bases separated the two germline ends. DNA for the CDR3: TGTGCCAGCTTGGGTTGGGCAGGGATTAAATATTTT. Encoded protein: CASLGWAGIKYF.

The CDR3 loop reads CASSDGGATDTQYF. In DNA, the CDR3 is TGTGCCAGCAGTGATGGGGGCGCGACAGATACGCAGTATTTT. V is TRBV6-1 and J is TRBJ2-3; possibly TRBD1 for D (6 bases). The CDR3 runs 14 residues. The V gene lost 3 bases and the J gene lost 3 bases, with 10 bases spanning the gap. Germline lookup yields CDR1 MNHNS and CDR2 SASEGT.

The gene calls are TRBV28 and TRBJ1-1; TRBD1 agrees at 8 bases. The CDR3 consists of 15 residues. Germline V gene sequence: CDR1 MDHEN, CDR2 SYDVKM. With 5 bases clipped from V and 0 bases from J, the junction kept 5 bases outside the gene matches. CDR3 region: CASSLTGVMNTEAFF. The CDR3 DNA follows: TGTGCCAGCAGTCTGACAGGGGTGATGAACACTGAAGCTTTCTTT.

The V call is TRBV28, the J call TRBJ1-2; the D gene is possibly TRBD1 (6 bases). The CDR3 length is 13 residues. The germline CDR1 and CDR2 sequences are MDHEN and SYDVKM. V was clipped by 4 bases and J by 4 bases, with 10 bases between them. The CDR3 loop is CASSSGASYGYTF. The CDR3 region has the DNA TGTGCCAGCAGTTCAGGGGCGTCCTATGGCTACACCTTC.

The CDR3 spells CASSSSSGQGVGELFF. The CDR3 nucleotides read TGTGCCAGCAGTTCCTCGTCGGGTCAAGGCGTCGGGGAGCTGTTTTTT. The J gene is TRBJ2-2, the V gene TRBV7-3, with unresolved D. From germline, CDR1 is SGHTA and CDR2 FQGTGA. This CDR3 comprises 16 residues. The ends were cut back, 6 bases at V and 7 bases at J, with 21 bases in the middle.

This clone was counted once. This sequence joins TRBV6-5 and TRBJ1-2, with a weak D call TRBD1 (5 bases). Germline V lookup: CDR1 MNHEY, CDR2 SVGAGI. V shed 0 bases and J shed 4 bases, with 12 bases lying between them. The length of the CDR3 is 15 residues. The CDR3 nucleotides are TGTGCCAGCAGTTACTCGAGCGGGGGGGGCTATGGCTACACCTTC. Encoded protein: CASSYSSGGGYGYTF.